This TCR beta chain was captured in a study of regulatory T cells in long-lasting Graves disease. Construction of TCR beta libraries relied on iRepertoire HTBI primers and on Arm-PCR targeting CDR3 regions. TCRdb reprocessed the multiplex PCR reads via MiXCR and lists one record per CDR3 protein. The sample has around 480,000 distinct CDR3 sequences; roughly 16% are singletons. Germline assignment: CDR1 LNHDA and CDR2 SQIVND (reference sequence). CDR3 size: 13 residues. The V end was cut by 3 bases, the J end by 0 bases, with 5 bases between. Time point noted: newly diagnosed GD, antithyroid drugs for less than 3 months. RNA from PBMCs was the source of the TCR library. It was American Thyroid Association guidelines that determined Graves' disease diagnosis. This sample was shared with a second study, whose subject was T cells in Graves' hyperthyroidism and ophthalmopathy. That study reports: In patients aged 18 to 65, hyperthyroidism was newly diagnosed, with duration under 2 months.

The chain joins TRBV19 to TRBJ1-1; unclear D gene. The material was peripheral blood mononuclear cells (PBMCs), obtained at new diagnosis, from a patient treated with antithyroid drugs. The receptor's source is a middle-aged man with Graves disease. The CDR3 loop reads CASSIGVNTEAFF. The DNA of the CDR3 is TGTGCCAGTAGTATTGGGGTGAACACTGAAGCTTTCTTT.